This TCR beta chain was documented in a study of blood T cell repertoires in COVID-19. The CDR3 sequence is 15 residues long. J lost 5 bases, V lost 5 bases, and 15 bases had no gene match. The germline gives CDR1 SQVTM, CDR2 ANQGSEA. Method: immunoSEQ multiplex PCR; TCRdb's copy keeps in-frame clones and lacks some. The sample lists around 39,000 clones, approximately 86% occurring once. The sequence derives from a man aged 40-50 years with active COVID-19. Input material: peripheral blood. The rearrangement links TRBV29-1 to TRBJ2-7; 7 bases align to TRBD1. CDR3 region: CSVRSPGTEVHEQYF. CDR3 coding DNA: TGCAGCGTTAGGTCCCCCGGGACAGAAGTCCACGAGCAGTACTTC.